Below are 9 T cell receptor beta chains sequenced from a single sample in a study of cytomegalovirus exposure and HLA in healthy donors. The PCR used 60 Vbeta and 13 Jbeta primers. This table comes from immunoSEQ multiplex PCR, and its TCRdb copy is limited to in-frame clones, with some not included. The table has more than 100,000 clones, 75% to 80% seen once. The source material was PBMCs. The receptor set was obtained from a male donor in good health and CMV-seronegative.

The gene calls are TRBV7-2 and TRBJ2-1; the match to TRBD2 covers 8 bases. Germline CDR1 reads SGHTA; CDR2 reads FQGNSA. V shed 5 bases, J shed 3 bases, and the junction held 9 bases outside the gene matches. The CDR3 totals 16 residues. The CDR3: CASSGLSGESYNEQFF. CDR3 nucleotide sequence: TGTGCCAGCAGCGGGCTTAGCGGGGAGAGCTACAATGAGCAGTTCTTC.

On this clone: One junction end does not reproduce the germline sequence, and a read error may be involved. The V call is TRBV20-1, the J call TRBJ1-2; maybe TRBD1 (6 bases). The CDR3 totals 11 residues. Germline CDR1 DFQATT, CDR2 SNEGSKA (reference sequence). CDR3 DNA: TGCAGTGCAGGGGGGGGCAGCCTCCCCCACTTC. It specifies CSAGGGSLPHF.

The J gene is TRBJ2-5, the V gene TRBV7-2, with 9 bases identical to TRBD2. Judging by the DNA end, TRBJ2-7 fits better; the J call may be wrong. This CDR3 is built from 16 residues. CDR1 is SGHTA, CDR2 FQGNSA, per germline. The CDR3 coding sequence is TGTGCCAGCAGCCAACGGGCGGGCGGGGGGGCAATCGAGCAGTACTTC. It is translated as CASSQRAGGGAIEQYF.

The V gene is TRBV4-3, the J gene TRBJ2-7; maybe TRBD2 (5 bases). Trimming shortened V by 1 base and J by 3 bases, and 16 bases separated the two germline ends. The germline V gene encodes CDR1 LGHNA and CDR2 YSLEER. The CDR3 totals 16 residues. The CDR3 loop reads CASSQVGGQLGYEQYF. Here the CDR3 DNA reads TGCGCCAGCAGCCAAGTGGGCGGCCAACTAGGCTACGAGCAGTACTTC.

This chain joins TRBV13 and TRBJ2-1, with TRBD2 matching 9 bases. V trimming: 5 bases; J trimming: 8 bases; junction bases outside the gene matches: 13. The CDR3 covers 16 residues. The germline V gene has CDR1 PRHDT and CDR2 FYEKMQ (reference sequence). CDR3 nucleotide sequence: TGTGCCAGCAGCCTGATTAGCGGGGGCTCCGAGGATGAGCAGTTCTTC. Translated, it gives CASSLISGGSEDEQFF. The full variable domain, with the rest looked up from reference TRBV13 and TRBJ2-1, is AAGVIQSPRHLIKEKRETATLKCYPIPRHDTVYWYQQGPGQDPQFLISFYEKMQSDKGSIPDRFSAQQFSDYHSELNMSSLELGDSALYFCASSLISGGSEDEQFFGPGTRLTVL.

This clone was seen only a few times. The chain combines TRBV6-6 with TRBJ1-6, with 11 bases lining up with TRBD1. J lost 7 bases, V lost 9 bases, and 2 bases had no gene match. CDR1 MNHNY and CDR2 SVGAGI come from the germline V gene (reference sequence). The CDR3 spans 13 residues. The CDR3 spells CASGTGGNSPLHF. CDR3 nucleotides: TGTGCCAGTGGGACAGGGGGAAATTCACCCCTCCACTTT.

The CDR3 region has the DNA TGTGCCAGCAGCCAGGACACCTACACAGATACGCAGTATTTT. Translating gives CASSQDTYTDTQYF. V gene TRBV9 combines with J gene TRBJ2-3, with D possibly being TRBD1 (5 bases). The germline V and J ends were trimmed by 4 bases and 2 bases, with 11 bases remaining between them. CDR1 and CDR2 (germline): SGDLS, YYNGEE. This CDR3 is built from 14 residues.

This clone has ten or more counts. The rearrangement links TRBV7-9 to TRBJ2-1, with no clear D. Germline-derived CDR1 and CDR2 are SEHNR and FQNEAQ (reference sequence). Trimming removed 5 bases at V and 13 bases at J, with 21 bases between. The CDR3 loop spans 14 amino acids. CDR3 sequence reads: CASSVAVGNLVQFF. DNA for the CDR3: TGTGCCAGCAGCGTCGCCGTCGGTAATTTGGTACAGTTCTTC.

The chain has TRBV10-3 and TRBJ2-2; TRBD2 matches at 14 bases. V shed 10 bases and J 9 bases; nucleotides not matched to a gene: 4. This CDR3 has 13 amino acids. Germline assignment: CDR1 ENHRY and CDR2 SYGVKD. CDR3 nucleotides: TGTGCCACTGGGACTAGCGGGGGACGGGAGCTGTTTTTT. This sequence encodes CATGTSGGRELFF.